Presented here are 15 T cell receptor beta chains from one specimen sequenced in a study of blood T cell repertoires in COVID-19. Using immunoSEQ multiplex PCR, the repertoire was profiled, and TCRdb retains in-frame clones only, with some absent. The table records 160,000 or so clones, roughly 90% of them present only once. The sequencing sample was made of peripheral blood. The receptors were gathered from a man in his sixties with acute or convalescent COVID-19.

V is TRBV19 and J is TRBJ2-5; 8 nucleotides match TRBD2. The V and J ends lost 10 bases and 4 bases, in that order; junction bases with no gene match: 8. The CDR3 runs 13 residues. Germline-derived CDR1 and CDR2 are LNHDA and SQIVND (reference sequence). This CDR3 reads CATRRGAGETQYF. DNA for the CDR3: TGTGCCACCAGGCGGGGGGCCGGAGAGACCCAGTACTTC. Drawing the rest from reference TRBV19 and TRBJ2-5, the complete variable domain is DGGITQSPKYLFRKEGQNVTLSCEQNLNHDAMYWYRQDPGQGLRLIYYSQIVNDFQKGDIAEGYSVSREKKESFPLTVTSAQKNPTAFYLCATRRGAGETQYFGPGTRLLVL.

The rearrangement joins TRBV6-5 to TRBJ1-4; D call uncertain. CDR1 is MNHEY and CDR2 is SVGAGI in the germline V gene. V lost 0 bases and J 2 bases, leaving 7 bases between the germline ends. The CDR3 is 15 residues long. The CDR3 loop reads CASSYSGSTNEKLFF. CDR3 nucleotides: TGTGCCAGCAGTTACTCCGGGTCCACTAATGAAAAACTGTTTTTT.

The chain is built from TRBV4-2 and TRBJ2-7; D not resolved. The V and J ends lost 0 bases and 0 bases respectively, with 9 bases between them. Germline V gene data show CDR1 as LGHNA and CDR2 as YNFKEQ. This CDR3 has 15 amino acids. The DNA of the CDR3 is TGTGCCAGCAGCCAAGAAGTCGACTCCTCCTACGAGCAGTACTTC. This encodes CASSQEVDSSYEQYF.

The chain recombines TRBV19 with TRBJ1-1, with TRBD1 as a possible D gene (6 bases). This CDR3 comprises 15 residues. V gave up 5 bases and J gave up 0 bases, with 13 bases separating them. CDR1 is LNHDA and CDR2 is SQIVND in the germline V gene (reference sequence). CDR3 in DNA: TGTGCCAGTAGTTCGCACCCAGGGGTGAACACTGAAGCTTTCTTT. This gives the protein CASSSHPGVNTEAFF.

This chain uses TRBV3-1 (or the pseudogene TRBV3-2) with TRBJ2-1; possibly TRBD2 for D (5 bases). The germline gives CDR1 LGHDT, CDR2 YNNKEL (reference sequence). Deletions cut 4 bases from V and 15 bases from J, with 13 bases between. The CDR3 runs to 11 residues. This CDR3 is CASSRADSLFF. CDR3 DNA: TGTGCCAGCAGCCGCGCGGACTCACTGTTCTTC.

The chain combines TRBV6-5 with TRBJ1-2; no definite D call. Germline V gives CDR1 MNHEY, CDR2 SVGAGI. CDR3 length: 13 residues. V gave up 6 bases and J gave up 7 bases, with 15 bases separating them. CDR3 in DNA: TGTGCCAGCAGCCTAGCGGGGATCGGTGGCTACACCTTC. It encodes CASSLAGIGGYTF.

The chain has TRBV7-2 and TRBJ2-1; D possibly corresponds to TRBD2 (6 bases). The CDR3 covers 14 residues. Trimming stripped 5 bases from V and 6 bases from J, with 14 bases between. From germline, CDR1 is SGHTA and CDR2 FQGNSA. CDR3 DNA sequence: TGTGCCAGCAGCCTAGGGCGGGGTGGCAATGAGCAGTTCTTC. This sequence encodes CASSLGRGGNEQFF. The complete variable domain, with remaining parts taken from reference TRBV7-2 and TRBJ2-1, reads GAGVSQSPSNKVTEKGKDVELRCDPISGHTALYWYRQSLGQGLEFLIYFQGNSAPDKSGLPSDRFSAERTGGSVSTLTIQRTQQEDSAVYLCASSLGRGGNEQFFGPGTRLTVL.

V and J are TRBV5-4 and TRBJ2-7; 8 nucleotides match TRBD1. Germline V lookup: CDR1 SGHNT, CDR2 YYREEE (reference sequence). The CDR3 consists of 15 residues. Trimming took 4 bases from V and 2 from J; bases not matched to a gene: 8. CDR3 loop: CASSPGQGLTYEQYF. As DNA, the CDR3 is TGTGCCAGCAGCCCAGGACAGGGCCTCACCTACGAGCAGTACTTC.

J is TRBJ2-7 and V is TRBV7-9, with TRBD1 identical over 9 bases. Germline V CDR1 and CDR2: SEHNR, FQNEAQ (reference sequence). This CDR3 has 14 residues. The V segment lost 5 bases and the J segment 8 bases; nucleotides outside the gene matches: 10. The CDR3 nucleotides read TGTGCCAGCAGCATCGGGACAGGGCCGACCAAGCAGTACTTC. It codes for CASSIGTGPTKQYF.

The chain employs TRBV21-1 and TRBJ1-2; the DNA was not compared with TRBD1, the D call given in the table. TRBV21-1 is shown as a pseudogene. The CDR3 contains 16 residues. The CDR3 spells CASSTRDRDFNYGYTF. DNA of the CDR3: TGTGCCAGCAGCACCCGGGACAGGGACTTTAACTATGGCTACACCTTC.

The rearrangement links TRBV3-1 (or the pseudogene TRBV3-2) to TRBJ1-1; TRBD1 agrees at 8 bases. Germline trimming cut 7 bases from V and 5 bases from J; bases unmatched to any gene: 9. This CDR3 spans 14 amino acids. CDR1 is LGHDT and CDR2 is YNNKEL in the germline V gene (reference sequence). CDR3 in DNA: TGTGCCAGCAACCAGGGGGCTCCAGGGACTGAAGCTTTCTTT. Protein sequence: CASNQGAPGTEAFF.

The rearrangement links TRBV4-3 to TRBJ2-1; 7 nucleotides agree with TRBD1. This CDR3 is built from 15 residues. The J segment lost 8 bases and the V segment lost 1 base, leaving 8 bases of the junction unmatched. From germline, CDR1 is LGHNA and CDR2 YSLEER. In DNA, the CDR3 is TGCGCCAGCAGCCAAGTTACAGGGGTCAGAGATGAGCAGTTCTTC. It translates to CASSQVTGVRDEQFF.

J is TRBJ1-3 and V is TRBV4-3, with 7 nucleotides matching TRBD1. Germline CDR1 reads LGHNA; CDR2 reads YSLEER. Trimming cost V 4 bases and J 0 bases; bases outside gene matches: 6. The length of the CDR3 is 16 residues. CDR3 DNA sequence: TGCGCCAGCAGCCCACAGGGACAGATCTCTGGAAACACCATATATTTT. Translation gives CASSPQGQISGNTIYF.

This chain links TRBV5-4 with TRBJ2-1; weak D call: TRBD1 (5 bases). Germline V gene lookup returns CDR1 SGHNT and CDR2 YYREEE (reference sequence). Trimming removed 7 bases at V and 7 bases at J, with 15 bases between. The CDR3 runs 13 residues. CDR3 nucleotides: TGTGCCAGCCAGGGTCCTCTTGGGAATGAGCAGTTCTTC. Encoded protein: CASQGPLGNEQFF.

The gene calls are TRBV5-1 and TRBJ2-3; a possible D gene is TRBD1 (5 bases). Germline CDR1 is SGHRS and CDR2 is YFSETQ. The CDR3 consists of 14 residues. Trimming removed 0 bases at V and 4 bases at J, with 9 bases between. The CDR3 sequence: CASSLGRVADTQYF. The CDR3 coding sequence is TGCGCCAGCAGCTTGGGCAGGGTTGCAGATACGCAGTATTTT. The whole variable domain, filled in from reference TRBV5-1 and TRBJ2-3, reads KAGVTQTPRYLIKTRGQQVTLSCSPISGHRSVSWYQQTPGQGLQFLFEYFSETQRNKGNFPGRFSGRQFSNSRSEMNVSTLELGDSALYLCASSLGRVADTQYFGPGTRLTVL.